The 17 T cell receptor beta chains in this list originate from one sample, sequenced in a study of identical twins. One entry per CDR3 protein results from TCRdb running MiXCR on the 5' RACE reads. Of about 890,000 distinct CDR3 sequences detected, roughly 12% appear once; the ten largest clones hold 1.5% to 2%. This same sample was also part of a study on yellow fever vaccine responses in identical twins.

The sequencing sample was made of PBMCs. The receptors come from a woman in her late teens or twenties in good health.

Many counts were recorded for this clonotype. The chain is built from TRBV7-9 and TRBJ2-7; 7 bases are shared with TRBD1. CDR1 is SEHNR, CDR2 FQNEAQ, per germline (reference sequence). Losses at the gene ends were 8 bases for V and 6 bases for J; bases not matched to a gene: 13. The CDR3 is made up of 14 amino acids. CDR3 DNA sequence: TGTGCCAGCGGAAGACCGGGACAGCCTCTCGAGCAGTACTTC. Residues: CASGRPGQPLEQYF.

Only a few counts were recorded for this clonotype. The CDR3 nucleotides are TGTGCCAGCCCCAGGGGCGGGGGGGCCTACAATGAGCAGTTCTTC. This sequence encodes CASPRGGGAYNEQFF. The rearrangement uses TRBV2 and TRBJ2-1; 9 bases align to TRBD2. The ends lost 8 bases at V and 2 bases at J; junction bases unmatched: 7. The CDR3 consists of 15 residues. The germline V gene has CDR1 SNHLY and CDR2 FYNNEI.

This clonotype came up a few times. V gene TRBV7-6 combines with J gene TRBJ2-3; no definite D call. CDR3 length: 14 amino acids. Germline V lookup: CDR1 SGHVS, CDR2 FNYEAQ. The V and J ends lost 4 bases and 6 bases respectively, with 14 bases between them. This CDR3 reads CASSSAPIRDTQYF. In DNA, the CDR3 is TGTGCCAGCAGCTCAGCTCCCATTCGGGATACGCAGTATTTT.

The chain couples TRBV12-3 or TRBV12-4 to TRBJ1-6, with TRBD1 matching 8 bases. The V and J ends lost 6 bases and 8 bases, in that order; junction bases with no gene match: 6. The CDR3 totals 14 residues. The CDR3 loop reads CASRLTGGHSPLHF. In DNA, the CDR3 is TGTGCCAGCAGACTCACAGGGGGACATTCACCCCTCCACTTT.

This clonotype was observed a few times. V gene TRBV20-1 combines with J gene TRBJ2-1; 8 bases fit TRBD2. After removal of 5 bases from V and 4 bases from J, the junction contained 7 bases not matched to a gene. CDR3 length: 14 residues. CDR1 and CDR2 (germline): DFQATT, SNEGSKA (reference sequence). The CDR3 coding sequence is TGCAGTGCTCTTAGCGGGACCCCATACAATGAGCAGTTCTTC. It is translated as CSALSGTPYNEQFF.

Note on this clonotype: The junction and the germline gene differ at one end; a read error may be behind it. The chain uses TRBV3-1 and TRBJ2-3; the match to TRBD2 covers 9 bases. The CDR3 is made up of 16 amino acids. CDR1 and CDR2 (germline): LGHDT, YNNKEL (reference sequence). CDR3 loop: CATSQEFQRGADTQYF. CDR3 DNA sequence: TGTGCCACCAGCCAAGAGTTCCAGCGGGGGGCAGATACGCAGTATTTT.

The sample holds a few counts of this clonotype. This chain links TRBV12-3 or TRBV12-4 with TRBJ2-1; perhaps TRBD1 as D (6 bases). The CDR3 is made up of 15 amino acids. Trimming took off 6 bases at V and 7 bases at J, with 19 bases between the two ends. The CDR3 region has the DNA TGTGCCAGCAGAGCATTACAGGGCCTAATTAATGAGCAGTTCTTC. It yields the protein CASRALQGLINEQFF.

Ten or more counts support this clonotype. The CDR3 sequence: CASSLPARKETQYF. CDR3 bases: TGTGCCAGCAGTTTACCGGCCAGAAAAGAGACCCAGTACTTC. V usage is TRBV28 and J usage is TRBJ2-5, with no clear D. CDR3 length: 14 amino acids. V dropped 2 bases and J dropped 3 bases, with 10 bases sitting between them. CDR1 is MDHEN, CDR2 SYDVKM, per germline.

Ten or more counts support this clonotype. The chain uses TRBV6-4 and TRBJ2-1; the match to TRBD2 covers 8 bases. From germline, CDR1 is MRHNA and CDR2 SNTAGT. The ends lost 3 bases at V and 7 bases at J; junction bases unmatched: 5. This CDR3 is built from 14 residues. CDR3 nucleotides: TGTGCCAGCAGTGATGCGGGAGGCGTAAATGAGCAGTTCTTC. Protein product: CASSDAGGVNEQFF.

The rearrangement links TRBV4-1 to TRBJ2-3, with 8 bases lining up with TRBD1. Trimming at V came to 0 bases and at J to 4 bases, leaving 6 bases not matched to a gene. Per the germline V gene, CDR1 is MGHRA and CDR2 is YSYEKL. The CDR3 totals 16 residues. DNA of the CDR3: TGCGCCAGCAGCCAAGAGGTTACAGGGGGAGCAGATACGCAGTATTTT. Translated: CASSQEVTGGADTQYF.

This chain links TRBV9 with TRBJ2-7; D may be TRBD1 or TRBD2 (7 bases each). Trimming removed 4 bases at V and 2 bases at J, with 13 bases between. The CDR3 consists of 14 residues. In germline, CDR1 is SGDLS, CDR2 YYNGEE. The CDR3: CASSQGGAPYEQYF. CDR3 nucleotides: TGTGCCAGCAGCCAGGGGGGGGCCCCCTACGAGCAGTACTTC.

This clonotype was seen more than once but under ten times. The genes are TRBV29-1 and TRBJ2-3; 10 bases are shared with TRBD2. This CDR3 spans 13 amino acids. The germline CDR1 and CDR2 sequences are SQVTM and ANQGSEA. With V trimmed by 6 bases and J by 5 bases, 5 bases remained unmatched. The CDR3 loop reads CSVERGGRDTQYF. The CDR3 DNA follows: TGCAGCGTGGAGCGGGGGGGTAGAGATACGCAGTATTTT.

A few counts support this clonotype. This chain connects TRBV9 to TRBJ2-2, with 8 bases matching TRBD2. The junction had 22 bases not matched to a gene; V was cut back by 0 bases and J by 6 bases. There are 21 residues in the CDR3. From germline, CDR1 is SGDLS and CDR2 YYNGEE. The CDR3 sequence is CASSVAQGSGNRNRIAGELFF. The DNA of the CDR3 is TGTGCCAGCAGCGTAGCTCAGGGTAGCGGGAATCGCAATAGGATCGCCGGGGAGCTGTTTTTT.

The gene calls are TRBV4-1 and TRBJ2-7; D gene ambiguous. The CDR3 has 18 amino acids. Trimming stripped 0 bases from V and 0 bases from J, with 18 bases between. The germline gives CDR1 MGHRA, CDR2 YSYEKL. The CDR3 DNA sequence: TGCGCCAGCAGCCAAGAGAAGACCCGCAGGATCAGCTCCTACGAGCAGTACGTC. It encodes CASSQEKTRRISSYEQYV.

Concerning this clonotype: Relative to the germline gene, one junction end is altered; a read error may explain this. In DNA, the CDR3 is TGTGCCAGCAGTGAAGACGAAACAGGAATTCAGCCCCAGCGTTTT. Translating gives CASSEDETGIQPQRF. V usage is TRBV2 and J usage is TRBJ1-5; D possibly corresponds to TRBD1 (5 bases). The CDR3 sequence is 15 residues long. Germline V gene sequence: CDR1 SNHLY, CDR2 FYNNEI.

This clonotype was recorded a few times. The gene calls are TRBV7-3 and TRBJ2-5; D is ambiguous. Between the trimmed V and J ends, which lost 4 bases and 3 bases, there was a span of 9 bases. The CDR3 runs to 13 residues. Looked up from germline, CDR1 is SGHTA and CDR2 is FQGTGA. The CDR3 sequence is CASSSRTKETQYF. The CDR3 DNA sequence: TGTGCCAGCAGCTCCAGAACTAAAGAGACCCAGTACTTC.

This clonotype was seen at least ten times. The CDR3 nucleotides read TGCAGTGCTAGAGATTATGGCGCCGGGGAGCTGTTTTTT. It encodes CSARDYGAGELFF. This sequence joins TRBV20-1 and TRBJ2-2; D is undetermined. The CDR3 consists of 13 residues. From germline, CDR1 is DFQATT and CDR2 SNEGSKA (reference sequence). The V end was cut by 0 bases, the J end by 6 bases, with 8 bases between.